One and the same sample provided the 15 T cell receptor beta chains below, sequenced in a study of immune heterogeneity within non-small cell lung tumors (dated by TCRdb to the late 2010s). The reads were generated on a HiSeq X Ten. The TCR beta CDR3 region was amplified with a multiplex PCR system whose first round of about 10 cycles used 32 V-gene forward primers and 13 J-gene reverse primers. TCRdb ran its own pipeline on the public reads, namely fastp trimming at Q25 and MiXCR clone calling, and kept in-frame beta chains. CDR3 protein duplicates are merged, each entry listing the most common genes and DNA. This sample has 20,000 to 25,000 distinct CDR3 sequences in its table, and around 30% of those were observed once. Roughly 4.5% of the sample is taken by the ten largest. The TCR template was genomic DNA extracted from bulk tumor tissue, and 500 to 650 ng of gDNA was amplified for each sample. During surgery, multiple biopsies were taken from each primary tumor, with sampling sites spaced as far apart as possible within the tumor mass. The study cohort was described as untreated, and patients were newly diagnosed NSCLC cases undergoing curative surgery.

Material for sequencing was lung tumor tissue. The receptor source for this set is a man aged 35-49 years with non-small cell lung cancer.

This clonotype was counted ten times or more. The V call is TRBV6-2 or TRBV6-3, the J call TRBJ1-5, with no clear D. CDR1 MNHEY and CDR2 SVGEGT come from the germline V gene. The CDR3 extends over 14 amino acids. V was trimmed by 6 bases and J by 0 bases, leaving 9 bases between them. The CDR3 reads CASSFWGSNQPQHF. CDR3 DNA sequence: TGTGCCAGCAGCTTCTGGGGTAGCAATCAGCCCCAGCATTTT.

In regard to this clonotype: The junction departs from the called germline gene at one end, perhaps through a read error. The chain has TRBV20-1 and TRBJ1-6; perhaps TRBD1 as D (6 bases). Germline CDR1 and CDR2: DFQATT and SNEGSKA (reference sequence). The CDR3 covers 14 residues. CDR3 nucleotide sequence: TGTAGTGCTAGAGATGGGGGGCCGAATTCACCCCCCCACTTT. Translated, it gives CSARDGGPNSPPHF.

A note on this clonotype: A much bigger clone sits one base away, suggesting this may be a read error. The rearrangement uses TRBV20-1 and TRBJ1-2, with unresolved D. The germline V gene encodes CDR1 DFQATT and CDR2 SNEGSKA (reference sequence). CDR3 length: 12 amino acids. Trimming removed 5 bases at V and 10 bases at J, with 17 bases between. In DNA, the CDR3 is TGCAGTGCTTCCTTCGGAAGGGAATCCTACACCTTC. Protein product: CSASFGRESYTF.

Ten or more counts support this clonotype. J is TRBJ2-7 and V is TRBV19; no firm D call. This CDR3 has 13 amino acids. Trimming cost V 5 bases and J 5 bases, with 13 bases left between them. Germline V gene lookup returns CDR1 LNHDA and CDR2 SQIVND (reference sequence). The CDR3 loop is CASSLQIWDEQYF. The CDR3 region has the DNA TGTGCCAGTAGTCTTCAGATTTGGGACGAGCAGTACTTC.

By proportion, this clonotype is medium-sized. The rearrangement links TRBV6-1 to TRBJ2-7; 14 bases agree with TRBD2. CDR3 length: 15 amino acids. From germline, CDR1 is MNHNS and CDR2 SASEGT. The V segment lost 8 bases and the J segment 7 bases; nucleotides outside the gene matches: 10. The CDR3 sequence: CASRGTSGRSEEQYF. The CDR3 DNA follows: TGTGCCAGCCGAGGGACTAGCGGGAGATCAGAAGAGCAGTACTTC.

Comment on this clonotype: A much larger clone sits a single nucleotide away, making a read error possible. This chain uses TRBV12-3 or TRBV12-4 with TRBJ1-6; D is unclear. The CDR3 runs to 12 residues. V gave up 6 bases and J gave up 8 bases, with 8 bases separating them. The CDR3 coding sequence is TGTGCCAGCAGCTCGATCCATTCACCCCTCCACTTT. Encoded protein: CASSSIHSPLHF.

This clonotype was observed at least ten times. V usage is TRBV13 and J usage is TRBJ2-3; D remains unclear. V gave up 5 bases and J gave up 0 bases, with 12 bases separating them. The length of the CDR3 is 15 residues. Germline CDR1 PRHDT, CDR2 FYEKMQ (reference sequence). The CDR3 sequence: CASSPPKDSTDTQYF. CDR3 DNA sequence: TGTGCCAGCAGCCCACCGAAGGATAGCACAGATACGCAGTATTTT.

Written as DNA, the CDR3 is TGCGCCAGCAGCTTGGGCGGACTAGCCGTCGCGGAGACCCAGTACTTC. Protein sequence: CASSLGGLAVAETQYF. J is TRBJ2-5 and V is TRBV5-1, with 8 bases identical to TRBD2. Germline CDR1 and CDR2: SGHRS and YFSETQ. The CDR3 runs to 16 residues. V shed 0 bases and J 5 bases; nucleotides not matched to a gene: 9. Drawing the rest from reference TRBV5-1 and TRBJ2-5, the complete variable domain is KAGVTQTPRYLIKTRGQQVTLSCSPISGHRSVSWYQQTPGQGLQFLFEYFSETQRNKGNFPGRFSGRQFSNSRSEMNVSTLELGDSALYLCASSLGGLAVAETQYFGPGTRLLVL.

This clonotype was recorded at least ten times. The chain couples TRBV12-3 or TRBV12-4 to TRBJ2-3; TRBD2 agrees at 7 bases. This CDR3 is built from 15 residues. The trim removed 0 bases at V and 4 bases at J, leaving 4 bases unmatched. CDR3 in amino acids: CASSLAGGPADTQYF. The CDR3 DNA sequence: TGTGCCAGCAGTTTAGCGGGAGGGCCCGCAGATACGCAGTATTTT.

As concerns this clonotype: This may be a read error: a much more frequent sequence differs by one nucleotide. The chain recombines TRBV19 with TRBJ2-7; TRBD1 is a possible D gene (5 bases). This CDR3 contains 15 residues. Germline V gene lookup returns CDR1 LNHDA and CDR2 SQIVND (reference sequence). The DNA of the CDR3 is TGTGCCAGTAGTAAAAGAGACAGCTATGTCTACGAGCAGCACTTC. Protein sequence: CASSKRDSYVYEQHF.

This clonotype is termed medium-sized. This rearrangement joins TRBV6-2 or TRBV6-3 to TRBJ2-1; unclear D gene. CDR3 length equals 14 residues. Per the germline V gene, CDR1 is MNHEY and CDR2 is SVGEGT. V shed 2 bases and J shed 14 bases, with 19 bases lying between them. The CDR3 is CASSYMLVGRSKFF. CDR3 coding DNA: TGTGCCAGCAGTTACATGCTAGTCGGTCGGTCAAAGTTCTTC.

The chain recombines TRBV6-2 or TRBV6-3 with TRBJ2-1; 10 positions agree with TRBD2. CDR3 length: 14 amino acids. The junction had 8 bases not matched to a gene; V was cut back by 10 bases and J by 5 bases. CDR1 and CDR2 (germline): MNHEY, SVGEGT. CDR3 nucleotide sequence: TGTGCCACCAGAACGGGACTAGCGAACAATGAGCAGTTCTTC. It codes for CATRTGLANNEQFF.

A remark on this clonotype: One base away lies a much larger clone, so this may be a sequencing read error. The chain links TRBV19 to TRBJ2-1, with a weak D call TRBD2 (6 bases). Per germline, CDR1 LNHDA and CDR2 SQIVND (reference sequence). This CDR3 comprises 15 residues. The CDR3 DNA reads as TGTGCCAGTAGTATAGATCTAGGGGCGGGGAATGACCAGTTCTTC. Amino acid sequence: CASSIDLGAGNDQFF.

The rearrangement joins TRBV18 to TRBJ2-2, with D unresolved. The CDR3 has 17 amino acids. Germline V gives CDR1 KGHSH, CDR2 LQKENI. The germline V and J ends were trimmed by 4 bases and 5 bases, with 20 bases remaining between them. CDR3 sequence: CASSQTARALETGELFF. CDR3 DNA sequence: TGTGCCAGCTCACAAACGGCACGGGCCCTCGAGACCGGGGAGCTGTTTTTT. Full variable domain (outside the CDR3, taken from reference TRBV18 and TRBJ2-2): NAGVMQNPRHLVRRRGQEARLRCSPMKGHSHVYWYRQLPEEGLKFMVYLQKENIIDESGMPKERFSAEFPKEGPSILRIQQVVRGDSAAYFCASSQTARALETGELFFGEGSRLTVL.

CDR3 coding DNA: TGTGCCACCAGTCAGGGCTTTAAAGAGACCCAGTACTTC. Translation gives CATSQGFKETQYF. The chain carries TRBV24-1 and TRBJ2-5, with a weak D call TRBD1 (5 bases). V was cut by 6 bases and J by 3 bases, with 10 bases left in between. CDR3 length: 13 residues. From germline, CDR1 is KGHDR and CDR2 SFDVKD.